Sequencing of this TCR beta chain was carried out in a study of cytomegalovirus exposure and HLA in healthy donors. Study details: Earlier findings included about 120 million unique TCR beta sequences obtained from 170 million or so T cells. Study-wide results and limits: A later analysis showed TCR association rates differing by HLA locus, peaking at DRB1 and lowest at HLA-C. Accurate prediction of HLA-A and HLA-B alleles (for most subjects) was reportedly achieved from TCR beta sequences. An assumption of roughly uniform sequencing depth across donors underlay the presence/absence analyses.

CDR1 and CDR2 (germline): SGHDN, FVKESK. The CDR3 is 15 amino acids. Trimming took 3 bases from V and 6 from J, leaving 18 bases between them. PCR employed 60 Vbeta and 13 Jbeta primers. Some clones are missing from TCRdb's copy, which holds only in-frame ones; the method was immunoSEQ multiplex PCR. The sample shows 40,000 or so clones, around 90% of them seen only once. With respect to this clone: What it binds is not known.

This chain connects TRBV14 to TRBJ2-7; D is unclear. Sample: PBMCs. The sequence was obtained from a middle-aged woman in good health and CMV-seropositive. In nucleotides, the CDR3 is TGTGCCAGCAGCCATTTCCTCAGTGTTGGCCGCGAGCAGTACTTC. Protein product: CASSHFLSVGREQYF.